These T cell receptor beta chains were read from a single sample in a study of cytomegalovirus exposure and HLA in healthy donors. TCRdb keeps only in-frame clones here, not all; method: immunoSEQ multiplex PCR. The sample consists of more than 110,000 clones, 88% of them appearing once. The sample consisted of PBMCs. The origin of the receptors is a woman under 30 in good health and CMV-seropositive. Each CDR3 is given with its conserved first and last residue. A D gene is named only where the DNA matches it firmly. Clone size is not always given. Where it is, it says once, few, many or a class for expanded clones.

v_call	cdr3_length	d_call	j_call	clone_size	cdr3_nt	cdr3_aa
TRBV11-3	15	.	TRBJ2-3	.	TGTGCCAGCAGCTTACACCCTACTAGCACAGATACGCAGTATTTT	CASSLHPTSTDTQYF
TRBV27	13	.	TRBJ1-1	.	TGTGCCAGCAGCCGCAACAGGGACACTGAAGCTTTCTTT	CASSRNRDTEAFF
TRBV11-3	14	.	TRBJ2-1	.	TGTGCCAGCAGCGCAGGGGGGATCTACAATGAGCAGTTCTTC	CASSAGGIYNEQFF
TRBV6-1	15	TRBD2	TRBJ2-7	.	TGTGCCAGCAGTGAGTCTAGCGGGAGCTTCTACGAGCAGTACTTC	CASSESSGSFYEQYF
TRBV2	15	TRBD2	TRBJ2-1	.	TGTGCCAGCAGTAAGGGACTAGCGGGAGGGAATGAGCAGTTCTTC	CASSKGLAGGNEQFF
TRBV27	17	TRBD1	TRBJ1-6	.	TGTGCCAGCAGTTTAGAAGGGGGCAGCTCCTATAATTCACCCCTCCACTTT	CASSLEGGSSYNSPLHF
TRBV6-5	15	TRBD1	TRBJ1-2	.	TGTGCCAGCAGTTACGGAACAGGGGGCCACTATGGCTACACCTTC	CASSYGTGGHYGYTF
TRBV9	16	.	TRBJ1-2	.	TGTGCCAGCAGCGTAGGTGGGGGGGCCGGGAGCTATGGCTACACCTTC	CASSVGGGAGSYGYTF
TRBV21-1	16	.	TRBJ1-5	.	TGTGCCAGCAGCAGACGAGGGAGGAACCCCAATCAGCCCCAGCATTTT	CASSRRGRNPNQPQHF
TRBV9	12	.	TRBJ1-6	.	TGTGCCAGCAGCGGTCGGGATTCACCCCTCCACTTT	CASSGRDSPLHF
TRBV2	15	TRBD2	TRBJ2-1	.	TGTGCCAGCAGGGTAGCGGGGGGCAGCTACAATGAGCAGTTCTTC	CASRVAGGSYNEQFF
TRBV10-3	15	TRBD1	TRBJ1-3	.	TGTGCCATCAGTGTCGACAGGGAGGCTGGAAACACCATATATTTT	CAISVDREAGNTIYF
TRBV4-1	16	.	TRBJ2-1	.	TGCGCCAGCAGCCAAGGTTTCAAGCGGTCCTACAATGAGCAGTTCTTC	CASSQGFKRSYNEQFF
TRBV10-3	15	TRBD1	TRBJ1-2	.	TGTGCCATCAGTGAAATCTTGGGCCAGGGGGATGGCTACACCTTC	CAISEILGQGDGYTF
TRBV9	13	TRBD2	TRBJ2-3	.	TGTGCCAGCAGCGTAGGGAGTAGCGGGGCGCAGTATTTT	CASSVGSSGAQYF
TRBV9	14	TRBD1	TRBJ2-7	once	TGTGCCAGCAGCGACGGGACAGTTTTCTACGAGCAGTACTTC	CASSDGTVFYEQYF
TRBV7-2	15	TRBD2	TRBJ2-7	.	TGTGCCAGCAGCTTAGAGCGGGGGGGCGGCGAGGAGCAGTACTTC	CASSLERGGGEEQYF
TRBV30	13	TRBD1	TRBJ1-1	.	TGTGCCCGCGAGGGACAGACGAACACTGAAGCTTTCTTT	CAREGQTNTEAFF
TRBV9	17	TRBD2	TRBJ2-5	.	TGTGCCAGCAGCTCGACTAGCGGGGGGGCCAAGCAAGAGACCCAGTACTTC	CASSSTSGGAKQETQYF
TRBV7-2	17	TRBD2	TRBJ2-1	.	TGTGCCAGCAGCCTAGGACTAGCGGGATTAAGCTACAATGAGCAGTTCTTC	CASSLGLAGLSYNEQFF
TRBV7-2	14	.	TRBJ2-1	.	TGTGCCAGCAGCTTAGGAGGATTTTACAATGAGCAGTTCTTC	CASSLGGFYNEQFF
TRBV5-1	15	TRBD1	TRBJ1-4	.	TGCGCCAGCAGGTTCACAGGGGGCGAGGTTGAAAAACTGTTTTTT	CASRFTGGEVEKLFF
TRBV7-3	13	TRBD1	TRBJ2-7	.	TGTGCCAGCAGCTTTACAGGGGTGGACGAGCAGTACTTC	CASSFTGVDEQYF
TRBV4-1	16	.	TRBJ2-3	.	TGCGCCAGCAGCCTAATCCTAAGGGGGGGCCGAGATACGCAGTATTTT	CASSLILRGGRDTQYF
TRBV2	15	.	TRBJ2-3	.	TGTGCCAGCAGTGTGGGCGGGGGCGGCACAGATACGCAGTATTTT	CASSVGGGGTDTQYF
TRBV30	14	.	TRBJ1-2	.	TGTGCCTGGAGGGGCCTGGGGCTGGACTATGGCTACACCTTC	CAWRGLGLDYGYTF
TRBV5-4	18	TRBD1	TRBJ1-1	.	TGTGCCAGCAGCTCACCCGGGACAGGGAGGGTGATGAACACTGAAGCTTTCTTT	CASSSPGTGRVMNTEAFF
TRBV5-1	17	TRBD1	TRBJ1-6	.	TGCGCCAGCCGAATGACGACAGGGGTGGGGTATAATTCACCCCTCCACTTT	CASRMTTGVGYNSPLHF
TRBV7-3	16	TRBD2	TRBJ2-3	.	TGTGCCAGCAGCCCGAGGACTAGCGGGGTTGCAGATACGCAGTATTTT	CASSPRTSGVADTQYF
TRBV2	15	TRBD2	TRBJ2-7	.	TGTGCCAGCAGTGCGACTAGCGGGGGCCGCTACGAGCAGTACTTC	CASSATSGGRYEQYF
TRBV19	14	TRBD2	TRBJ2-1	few	TGTGCCACCAGGACTAGCGGGGAGGTCAATGAGCAGTTCTTC	CATRTSGEVNEQFF
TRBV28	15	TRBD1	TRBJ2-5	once	TGTGCCAGCAGGAGACAGGGGGCGGGCCAAGAGACCCAGTACTTC	CASRRQGAGQETQYF
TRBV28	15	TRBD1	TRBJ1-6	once	TGTGCCAGCAGTCCGCGGACAGGGGGGCATTCACCCCTCCACTTT	CASSPRTGGHSPLHF
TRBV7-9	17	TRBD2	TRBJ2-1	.	TGTGCCAGCAGCTTAAGGCAACGGGAGGGCGGCTACAATGAGCAGTTCTTC	CASSLRQREGGYNEQFF
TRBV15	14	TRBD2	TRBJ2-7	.	TGTGCCACCAGCCCCACAAGGACTAGCTACGAGCAGTACTTC	CATSPTRTSYEQYF
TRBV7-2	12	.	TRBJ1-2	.	TGTGCCAGCAGCGTAACAGGGTTTGGCTACACCTTC	CASSVTGFGYTF